One and the same sample provided the 10 T cell receptor beta chains below, sequenced in a study of blood T cells in healthy people across ages. The use of a sample-barcoded 5' primer and a J-beta primer mix characterized a second PCR of about 6 to 12 cycles. TCRdb called the 5' RACE reads again in MiXCR, with one record for every CDR3 protein. Among 780,000 or so distinct CDR3 sequences listed, just over 55% were seen once. Sample: blood. The receptors were sampled from a man aged 35 to 55 in good health.

The V call is TRBV20-1, the J call TRBJ2-2; D unresolved. Germline CDR1 DFQATT, CDR2 SNEGSKA (reference sequence). Deletions cut 0 bases from V and 4 bases from J, with 9 bases between. The CDR3 consists of 14 residues. CDR3 nucleotides: TGCAGTGCTAGAGATCGCGCGGTCACCGGGGAGCTGTTTTTT. It codes for CSARDRAVTGELFF.

This clonotype has a handful of counts. This chain links TRBV27 with TRBJ2-5; D possibly corresponds to TRBD2 (6 bases). Trimming left V 5 bases short and J 5 bases short, with 12 bases between. Germline lookup yields CDR1 MNHEY and CDR2 SMNVEV (reference sequence). CDR3 length: 13 amino acids. Written as DNA, the CDR3 is TGTGCCAGCAGTGATGGAGGGCTGGAGACCCAGTACTTC. This encodes CASSDGGLETQYF.

The chain recombines TRBV10-3 with TRBJ2-7; possibly TRBD1 or TRBD2 for D (5 bases each). Per the germline V gene, CDR1 is ENHRY and CDR2 is SYGVKD. V lost 3 bases and J lost 2, with 11 bases in between. The CDR3 runs 14 residues. The CDR3 region has the DNA TGTGCCATCAGTGACCGTCAGGGAGCCTACGAGCAGTACTTC. Translating gives CAISDRQGAYEQYF.

J is TRBJ2-7 and V is TRBV7-8, with D possibly being TRBD1 or TRBD2 (6 bases each). The CDR3 consists of 13 residues. V lost 1 base and J 6 bases, leaving 10 bases between the germline ends. Germline V gives CDR1 SGHVS, CDR2 FQNEAQ. The CDR3 sequence is CASSLGGAGEQYF. The CDR3 region has the DNA TGTGCCAGCAGCTTAGGGGGGGCCGGCGAGCAGTACTTC.

The J gene is TRBJ1-1, the V gene TRBV20-1; D ambiguous. The ends were cut back, 5 bases at V and 5 bases at J, with 15 bases in the middle. The CDR3 has 13 amino acids. Germline V gene lookup returns CDR1 DFQATT and CDR2 SNEGSKA (reference sequence). The DNA of the CDR3 is TGCAGTGCTCCGACCCGGGGTGGGACTGAAGCTTTCTTT. Amino acids: CSAPTRGGTEAFF.

This chain connects TRBV11-3 to TRBJ2-1; 8 bases are shared with TRBD2. Germline V gene data show CDR1 as SGHNT and CDR2 as YENEEA. CDR3 length equals 14 residues. After removal of 8 bases from V and 5 bases from J, the junction contained 8 bases not matched to a gene. This chain's CDR3 is CASFKRESHNEQFF. In nucleotides, the CDR3 is TGTGCCAGCTTTAAGCGGGAGTCTCACAATGAGCAGTTCTTC. The whole variable domain, filled in from reference TRBV11-3 and TRBJ2-1, reads EAGVVQSPRYKIIEKKQPVAFWCNPISGHNTLYWYLQNLGQGPELLIRYENEEAVDDSQLPKDRFSAERLKGVDSTLKIQPAELGDSAVYLCASFKRESHNEQFFGPGTRLTVL.

This clonotype turned up a few times. This chain links TRBV29-1 with TRBJ1-2; no firm D call. V shed 2 bases and J shed 8 bases, with 12 bases lying between them. From germline, CDR1 is SQVTM and CDR2 ANQGSEA. This CDR3 has 12 residues. The CDR3 bases are TGCAGCGTTGAACCAAACCCGGGGGGCTACACCTTC. It yields the protein CSVEPNPGGYTF.

This clonotype was found a few times. CDR3 protein: CSAFGAYEQYF. The CDR3 DNA follows: TGCAGTGCTTTCGGGGCCTACGAGCAGTACTTC. This sequence joins TRBV20-1 and TRBJ2-7; D is possibly TRBD2 (5 bases). From germline, CDR1 is DFQATT and CDR2 SNEGSKA (reference sequence). The V gene lost 5 bases and the J gene lost 2 bases, with 7 bases spanning the gap. This CDR3 is built from 11 residues.

This clonotype was picked up a small number of times. This chain connects TRBV7-9 to TRBJ2-4; D gene ambiguous. Germline CDR1 reads SEHNR; CDR2 reads FQNEAQ (reference sequence). The CDR3 spans 15 residues. V was cut by 4 bases and J by 6 bases, with 16 bases left in between. CDR3: CASSSIVRARNIQYF. The CDR3 bases are TGTGCCAGCAGCTCAATTGTACGGGCACGAAACATTCAGTACTTC.

The chain uses TRBV6-5 and TRBJ1-2; TRBD1 matches at 7 bases. The CDR3 extends over 15 amino acids. Germline CDR1 MNHEY, CDR2 SVGAGI. The ends lost 6 bases at V and 8 bases at J; junction bases unmatched: 15. This chain's CDR3 is CASSNAGQKTAGYTF. For the CDR3, the DNA is TGTGCCAGCAGCAACGCGGGACAGAAAACCGCGGGCTACACCTTC.